This T cell receptor beta chain was captured by sequencing in a study of OX40 agonist ivuxolimab in advanced cancers. Concerning this clone: Its antigen is still unknown.

The table came from immunoSEQ multiplex PCR; TCRdb's copy has only in-frame clones and leaves some out. The table includes over 75,000 clones, about 90% detected once. Findings and caveats of the study: People who partly responded at 0.1-3.0 mg/kg had some of the least clonal expansion seen.

Germline-derived CDR1 and CDR2 are MDHEN and SYDVKM. The CDR3 runs to 16 residues. V lost 3 bases and J 0 bases, leaving 15 bases between the germline ends. Sequences were derived from CD4+ or CD8+ T cells sorted from blood, sampled in a trial of the OX40 agonist ivuxolimab. The receptor was isolated from an adult with an advanced solid tumor such as melanoma, head and neck, liver or kidney cancer. The chain employs TRBV28 and TRBJ2-7; no firm D call. CDR3 region: CASSLDPAFSSYEQYF. The CDR3, as DNA: TGTGCCAGCAGTTTGGATCCGGCCTTCAGCTCCTACGAGCAGTACTTC.